The 30 T cell receptor beta chains below were found in one sample sequenced in a study of blood T cell repertoires in COVID-19. TCRdb keeps only in-frame clones here, not all; method: immunoSEQ multiplex PCR. Altogether approximately 200,000 clones are present, around 79% being singletons, with the ten largest covering around 12%. Specimen: peripheral blood. The receptor source for this set is a woman aged 45-60 years with acute or convalescent COVID-19.

The chain couples TRBV7-8 to TRBJ1-2; D is undetermined. This CDR3 comprises 11 residues. Looked up from germline, CDR1 is SGHVS and CDR2 is FQNEAQ. V lost 5 bases, J lost 5 bases, and 6 bases lay in between. CDR3 in amino acids: CASSPYYGYTF. The DNA for the CDR3 is TGTGCCAGCAGCCCCTATTATGGCTACACCTTC.

This clone appeared a single time. The chain recombines TRBV7-2 with TRBJ1-1; D is unresolved. This CDR3 is 14 amino acids long. The germline CDR1 and CDR2 sequences are SGHTA and FQGNSA. V shed 3 bases and J shed 1 base, with 9 bases lying between them. The CDR3 coding sequence is TGTGCCAGCAGCTTTTCAACAAGGAACACTGAAGCTTTCTTT. Its translation is CASSFSTRNTEAFF.

The chain recombines TRBV23-1 with TRBJ1-2; TRBD1 agrees at 7 bases. TRBV23-1 belongs to the ORF category, with a function that is uncertain. This CDR3 spans 14 amino acids. Trimming removed 4 bases from V and 8 bases from J; junction bases left unmatched: 10. The DNA for the CDR3 is TGCGCCAGCAGTCTCGTATGGACAGGCGTGGGCTACACCTTC. Its protein is CASSLVWTGVGYTF.

This chain uses TRBV2 with TRBJ1-6; 9 positions match TRBD1. Germline V gene lookup returns CDR1 SNHLY and CDR2 FYNNEI. The length of the CDR3 is 15 residues. V lost 6 bases to trimming and J lost 7 bases; unmatched junction nucleotides: 7. CDR3 DNA sequence: TGTGCCAGCAGAGACAGGGGGTCGATAAATTCACCCCTCCACTTT. Translating gives CASRDRGSINSPLHF.

This clone came up a few times. An end of the junction differs from the germline gene, which may be a read error. J is TRBJ1-5 and V is TRBV6-2 or TRBV6-3, with TRBD1 identical over 9 bases. The CDR3 totals 17 residues. Germline V gene sequence: CDR1 MNHEY, CDR2 SVGEGT. The CDR3 bases are TGTGCCAGCAGTAACTCGGGGACAGGGAGGTTGAATCAGCCCCAGCATTTT. This codes for CASSNSGTGRLNQPQHF.

This chain joins TRBV7-2 and TRBJ2-2; no clear D. V lost 6 bases, J lost 4 bases, and 6 bases lay in between. The CDR3 has 12 residues. Germline loops: CDR1 SGHTA, CDR2 FQGNSA. CDR3 residues: CASRSFTGELFF. CDR3 DNA sequence: TGTGCCAGCAGGTCCTTCACCGGGGAGCTGTTTTTT.

The sample holds one count of this clone. The rearrangement uses TRBV10-3 and TRBJ1-1, with D possibly being TRBD1 (6 bases). The germline CDR1 and CDR2 sequences are ENHRY and SYGVKD. Trimming removed 8 bases from V and 3 bases from J, with 13 bases in between. The CDR3 is 13 residues long. CDR3 sequence: CAIADSWDTEAFF. The CDR3 nucleotides are TGTGCCATCGCGGACAGTTGGGACACTGAAGCTTTCTTT.

This clone was counted many times. Other DNA sequences within the sample encode an identical CDR3. The chain links TRBV3-1 (or the pseudogene TRBV3-2) to TRBJ2-3; D is ambiguous. The CDR3 is made up of 13 amino acids. The V end lost 2 bases, the J end lost 1 base, and 4 bases lay between the germline ends. The germline gives CDR1 LGHDT, CDR2 YNNKEL (reference sequence). The CDR3: CASSQLGTDTQYF. CDR3 in DNA: TGTGCCAGCAGCCAACTTGGCACAGATACGCAGTATTTT.

The rearrangement links TRBV6-6 to TRBJ2-7; 9 bases fit TRBD2. Trimming cost V 2 bases and J 7 bases; bases outside gene matches: 9. CDR1 and CDR2 from the germline V gene are MNHNY and SVGAGI (reference sequence). The CDR3 is made up of 15 amino acids. The CDR3 DNA reads TGTGCCAGCAGTTACATCGGCGGGGGGGCAGGGGAGCAGTACTTC. This codes for CASSYIGGGAGEQYF.

V and J are TRBV7-2 and TRBJ1-2, with a possible D match to TRBD1 (5 bases). This CDR3 is 13 amino acids long. Deletions cut 10 bases from V and 2 bases from J, with 14 bases between. Germline V gene sequence: CDR1 SGHTA, CDR2 FQGNSA. CDR3 in amino acids: CATPGKGNYGYTF. CDR3 sequence (DNA): TGTGCCACCCCAGGGAAAGGGAACTATGGCTACACCTTC.

This rearrangement joins TRBV11-2 to TRBJ2-3; D not certain. V gave up 6 bases and J gave up 3 bases, with 13 bases separating them. The CDR3 has 14 amino acids. CDR1 is SGHAT, CDR2 FQNNGV, per germline. The CDR3: CASRFSPGTDTQYF. Here the CDR3 DNA reads TGTGCCAGCAGATTTTCTCCCGGGACAGATACGCAGTATTTT.

This clone was recorded a few times. V and J are TRBV2 and TRBJ2-7; D gene ambiguous. CDR1 is SNHLY, CDR2 FYNNEI, per germline. V was pared by 3 bases and J by 7 bases, with 7 bases between. The CDR3 totals 11 residues. CDR3 DNA sequence: TGTGCCAGCAGTGATCGCGCGGAGCAGTACTTC. Translated, it gives CASSDRAEQYF.

The chain couples TRBV4-3 to TRBJ2-5, with TRBD2 matching 13 bases. J gave up 5 bases and V 4 bases, and 10 bases lay outside the gene matches. This CDR3 has 17 amino acids. Per germline, CDR1 LGHNA and CDR2 YSLEER. CDR3 sequence: CASSPDPGLAGSETQYF. CDR3 DNA sequence: TGCGCCAGCAGCCCGGACCCGGGACTAGCGGGAAGCGAGACCCAGTACTTC.

The J gene is TRBJ2-1, the V gene TRBV28; 15 nucleotides match TRBD2. Germline trimming cut 2 bases from V and 8 bases from J; bases unmatched to any gene: 13. Looked up from germline, CDR1 is MDHEN and CDR2 is SYDVKM. The CDR3 is made up of 19 amino acids. Written as DNA, the CDR3 is TGTGCCAGCAGTTTAAGCAGACCCGGTGGACTAGCGGGGGGGGATGAGCAGTTCTTC. Its translation is CASSLSRPGGLAGGDEQFF.

The rearrangement uses TRBV5-5 and TRBJ2-7; 8 nucleotides match TRBD1. The junction had 9 bases not matched to a gene; V was cut back by 5 bases and J by 2 bases. Per the germline V gene, CDR1 is SGHKS and CDR2 is YYEKEE (reference sequence). This CDR3 spans 15 amino acids. In nucleotides, the CDR3 is TGTGCCAGCAGACACGGACAGGGTGACACCTACGAGCAGTACTTC. Its translation: CASRHGQGDTYEQYF.

V usage is TRBV9 and J usage is TRBJ2-7; D might be TRBD1 (6 bases). The CDR3 consists of 16 residues. V was trimmed by 0 bases and J by 2 bases, leaving 15 bases between them. CDR1 SGDLS and CDR2 YYNGEE come from the germline V gene. The CDR3 here is CASSVVGTTIPYEQYF. CDR3 in DNA: TGTGCCAGCAGCGTAGTAGGGACAACAATTCCCTACGAGCAGTACTTC.

This chain links TRBV25-1 with TRBJ1-1; 9 bases match TRBD1. The CDR3 totals 15 residues. Germline V lookup: CDR1 MGHDK, CDR2 SYGVNS. J lost 1 base, V lost 6 bases, and 6 bases had no gene match. This CDR3 is CASRRGDRANTEAFF. The CDR3 DNA reads as TGTGCCAGCAGGAGGGGGGACAGGGCGAACACTGAAGCTTTCTTT.

As regards this clone: A read error may account for a junction end that differs from germline. The chain recombines TRBV7-7 with TRBJ1-1, with D perhaps matching TRBD1 (6 bases). Germline CDR1 and CDR2: SSHAT and FNYEAQ (reference sequence). The CDR3 has 18 residues. CDR3 in amino acids: CASSLEYRDATKDTEAFF. CDR3 sequence (DNA): TGTGCTAGCAGCTTAGAATACAGGGACGCAACAAAAGACACTGAAGCTTTCTTT. Full variable domain (missing parts from reference TRBV7-7 and TRBJ1-1): GAGVSQSPRYKVTKRGQDVTLRCDPISSHATLYWYQQALGQGPEFLTYFNYEAQPDKSGLPSDRFSAERPEGSISTLTIQRTEQRDSAMYRCASSLEYRDATKDTEAFFGQGTRLTVV.

V gene TRBV7-2 combines with J gene TRBJ1-5; 10 bases map to TRBD1. The CDR3 covers 14 residues. Trimming removed 6 bases from V and 2 bases from J; junction bases left unmatched: 1. Germline loops: CDR1 SGHTA, CDR2 FQGNSA. The CDR3 nucleotides are TGTGCCAGCAGTGGGACAGGGGGCAATCAGCCCCAGCATTTT. It translates to CASSGTGGNQPQHF.

The genes are TRBV28 and TRBJ1-2, with 12 bases that match TRBD1. Germline V gives CDR1 MDHEN, CDR2 SYDVKM. The CDR3 contains 18 residues. Unmatched junction bases numbered 19, after V lost 8 bases and J lost 6 bases. The CDR3 DNA follows: TGTGCCAGCGGGCCCTATTCCGGGACAGGGGGCGCGCGGGATGGCTACACCTTC. It specifies CASGPYSGTGGARDGYTF.

The V and J genes are TRBV4-3 and TRBJ2-4, with D perhaps matching TRBD2 (6 bases). The CDR3 runs 14 residues. Germline CDR1 LGHNA, CDR2 YSLEER. The V gene lost 4 bases and the J gene lost 0 bases, with 7 bases spanning the gap. CDR3 sequence reads: CASSPGLAKNIQYF. The CDR3 DNA reads TGCGCCAGCAGCCCGGGACTAGCCAAAAACATTCAGTACTTC.

The genes are TRBV6-6 and TRBJ1-2; TRBD1 aligns across 9 bases. Trimming removed 4 bases from V and 6 bases from J; junction bases left unmatched: 12. Germline V gene data show CDR1 as MNHNY and CDR2 as SVGAGI (reference sequence). This CDR3 contains 16 residues. This CDR3 reads CASSSTHTGTGNGYTF. DNA for the CDR3: TGTGCCAGCAGTTCAACTCACACCGGGACAGGGAATGGCTACACCTTC.

The J gene is TRBJ1-1, the V gene TRBV5-1, with 11 bases fitting TRBD1. The germline CDR1 and CDR2 sequences are SGHRS and YFSETQ. Trimming at V came to 2 bases and at J to 1 base, leaving 10 bases not matched to a gene. The CDR3 has 18 residues. The CDR3 nucleotides are TGCGCCAGCAGCTTCCGGACAGGGGGCTTTTCTCGGAACACTGAAGCTTTCTTT. Its protein product is CASSFRTGGFSRNTEAFF. The full variable domain, completed using reference TRBV5-1 and TRBJ1-1, is KAGVTQTPRYLIKTRGQQVTLSCSPISGHRSVSWYQQTPGQGLQFLFEYFSETQRNKGNFPGRFSGRQFSNSRSEMNVSTLELGDSALYLCASSFRTGGFSRNTEAFFGQGTRLTVV.

This chain uses TRBV7-8 with TRBJ2-5; the D gene is possibly TRBD1 (6 bases). From germline, CDR1 is SGHVS and CDR2 FQNEAQ. V lost 5 bases, J lost 0 bases, and 10 bases lay in between. The CDR3 extends over 14 amino acids. The DNA for the CDR3 is TGTGCCAGCAGCCGGGACACCTACCAAGAGACCCAGTACTTC. It is translated as CASSRDTYQETQYF. The variable domain in full, with the rest retrieved from reference TRBV7-8 and TRBJ2-5, is GAGVSQSPRYKVAKRGQDVALRCDPISGHVSLFWYQQALGQGPEFLTYFQNEAQLDKSGLPSDRFFAERPEGSVSTLKIQRTQQEDSAVYLCASSRDTYQETQYFGPGTRLLVL.

About this clone: This specimen includes other DNA sequences encoding the same CDR3. This sequence joins TRBV5-6 and TRBJ1-5, with a tentative D call TRBD1 (6 bases). V was trimmed by 0 bases and J by 7 bases, leaving 8 bases between them. The CDR3 has 13 amino acids. Germline values: CDR1 SGHDT, CDR2 YYEEEE. In DNA, the CDR3 is TGTGCCAGCAGCTTGGGACAGGACCAGCCCCAGCATTTT. As protein: CASSLGQDQPQHF. The whole variable domain, remainder taken from reference TRBV5-6 and TRBJ1-5, is DAGVTQSPTHLIKTRGQQVTLRCSPKSGHDTVSWYQQALGQGPQFIFQYYEEEERQRGNFPDRFSGHQFPNYSSELNVNALLLGDSALYLCASSLGQDQPQHFGDGTRLSIL.

This chain joins TRBV14 and TRBJ1-2, with TRBD1 identical over 7 bases. CDR1 SGHDN and CDR2 FVKESK come from the germline V gene. V was clipped by 4 bases and J by 2 bases; unmatched bases: 10. The CDR3 length is 16 residues. CDR3 sequence reads: CASSPRGQLPNYGYTF. The CDR3 DNA is TGTGCCAGCAGCCCAAGGGGACAGCTACCCAACTATGGCTACACCTTC.

J is TRBJ2-7 and V is TRBV27; weak D call: TRBD2 (7 bases). The CDR3 consists of 14 residues. Germline lookup yields CDR1 MNHEY and CDR2 SMNVEV (reference sequence). V was trimmed by 3 bases and J by 7 bases, leaving 16 bases between them. The CDR3 coding sequence is TGTGCCAGCAGTTTGGGAGGGGGACTGCGGGAGCAGTACTTC. Translated, it gives CASSLGGGLREQYF.

V gene TRBV4-2 combines with J gene TRBJ1-6; TRBD1 aligns across 11 bases. Germline V gives CDR1 LGHNA, CDR2 YNFKEQ. Germline trimming cut 3 bases from V and 9 bases from J; bases unmatched to any gene: 4. The length of the CDR3 is 15 residues. CDR3 DNA: TGTGCCAGCAGCCACGGACAGGGGGCGGTTTCACCCCTCCACTTT. This codes for CASSHGQGAVSPLHF.

This sequence joins TRBV19 and TRBJ1-3; D is possibly TRBD1 (5 bases). The CDR3 runs to 13 residues. V shed 10 bases and J shed 7 bases, with 17 bases lying between them. CDR1 and CDR2 (germline): LNHDA, SQIVND (reference sequence). The CDR3 protein is CATQGTGGNTIYF. CDR3 DNA: TGTGCCACCCAGGGAACCGGAGGGAACACCATATATTTT.

This clone has a count of ten or more. J is TRBJ1-4 and V is TRBV5-1; D is unresolved. The V end was cut by 3 bases, the J end by 4 bases, with 7 bases between. The CDR3 has 13 amino acids. Germline values: CDR1 SGHRS, CDR2 YFSETQ. The CDR3 sequence: CASSYQINEKLFF. The CDR3 DNA is TGCGCCAGCAGCTACCAGATTAATGAAAAACTGTTTTTT. The full variable domain, in which reference TRBV5-1 and TRBJ1-4 provide the parts outside the CDR3, is KAGVTQTPRYLIKTRGQQVTLSCSPISGHRSVSWYQQTPGQGLQFLFEYFSETQRNKGNFPGRFSGRQFSNSRSEMNVSTLELGDSALYLCASSYQINEKLFFGSGTQLSVL.